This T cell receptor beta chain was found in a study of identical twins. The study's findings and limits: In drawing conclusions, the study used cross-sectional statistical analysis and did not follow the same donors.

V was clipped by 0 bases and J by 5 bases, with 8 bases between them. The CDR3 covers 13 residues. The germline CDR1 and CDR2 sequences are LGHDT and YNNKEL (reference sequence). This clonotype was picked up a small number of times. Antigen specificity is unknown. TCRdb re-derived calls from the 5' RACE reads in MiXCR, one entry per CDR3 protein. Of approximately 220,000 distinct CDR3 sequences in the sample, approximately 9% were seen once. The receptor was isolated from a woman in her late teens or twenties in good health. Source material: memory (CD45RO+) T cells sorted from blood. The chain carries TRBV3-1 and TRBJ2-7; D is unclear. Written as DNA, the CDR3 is TGTGCCAGCAGCCAAGATGGTCAGGACGAGCAGTACTTC. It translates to CASSQDGQDEQYF.